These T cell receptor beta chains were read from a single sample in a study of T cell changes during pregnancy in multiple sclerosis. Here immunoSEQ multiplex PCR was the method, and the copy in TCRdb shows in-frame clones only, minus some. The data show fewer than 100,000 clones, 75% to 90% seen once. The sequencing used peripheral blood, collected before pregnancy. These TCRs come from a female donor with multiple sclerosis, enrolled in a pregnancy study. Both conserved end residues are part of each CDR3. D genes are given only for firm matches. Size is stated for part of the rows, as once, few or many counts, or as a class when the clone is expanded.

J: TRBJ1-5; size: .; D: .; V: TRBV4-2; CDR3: CASSPLPGEVGNQPQHF; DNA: TGTGCCAGCAGCCCCCTCCCGGGGGAAGTGGGCAATCAGCCCCAGCATTTT
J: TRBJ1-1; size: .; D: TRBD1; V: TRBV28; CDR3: CASLRPTGLEAFF; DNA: TGTGCCAGCCTTAGACCGACAGGGCTAGAAGCTTTCTTT
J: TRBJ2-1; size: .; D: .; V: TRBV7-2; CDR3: CASSLFAGRYNEQFF; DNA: TGTGCCAGCAGCTTATTTGCGGGGAGATACAATGAGCAGTTCTTC
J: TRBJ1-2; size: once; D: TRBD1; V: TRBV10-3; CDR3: CAISRTGGANGYTF; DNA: TGTGCCATCAGTCGGACAGGGGGCGCGAATGGCTACACCTTC
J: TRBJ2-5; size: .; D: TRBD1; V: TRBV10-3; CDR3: CAISETPGQGRETQYF; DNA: TGTGCCATCAGTGAGACCCCCGGACAGGGGAGGGAGACCCAGTACTTC
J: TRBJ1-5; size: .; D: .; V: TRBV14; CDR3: CASSQARRGPQPQHF; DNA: TGTGCCAGCAGCCAAGCCCGCAGGGGTCCTCAGCCCCAGCATTTT
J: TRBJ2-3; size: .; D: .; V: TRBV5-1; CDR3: CASSHGLRRTDTQYF; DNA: TGCGCCAGCAGCCACGGACTCCGAAGAACAGATACGCAGTATTTT
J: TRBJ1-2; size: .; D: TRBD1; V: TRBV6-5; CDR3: CASMRIVGGGYTF; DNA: TGTGCCAGCATGAGGATTGTAGGGGGCGGCTACACCTTC
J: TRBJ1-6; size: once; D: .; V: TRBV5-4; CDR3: CASSPTPDRSNSPLHF; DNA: TGTGCCAGCAGCCCGACACCCGACAGATCCAATTCACCCCTCCACTTT
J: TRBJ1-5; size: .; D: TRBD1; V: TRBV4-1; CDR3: CASSQEISPGTGLGQPQHF; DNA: TGCGCCAGCAGCCAAGAAATTTCCCCCGGGACAGGGCTGGGTCAGCCCCAGCATTTT
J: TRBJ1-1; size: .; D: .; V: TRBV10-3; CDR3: CAIRGPTVLAAFF; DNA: TGTGCCATCAGGGGTCCTACAGTTCTAGCAGCTTTCTTT
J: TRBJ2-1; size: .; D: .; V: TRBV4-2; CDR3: CASSQDEGLNYNEQFF; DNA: TGTGCCAGCAGCCAAGATGAGGGACTCAATTACAATGAGCAGTTCTTC
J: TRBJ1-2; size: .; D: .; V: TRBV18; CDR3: CASSPAIAGDYGYTF; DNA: TGTGCCAGCTCACCCGCGATTGCAGGGGACTATGGCTACACCTTC
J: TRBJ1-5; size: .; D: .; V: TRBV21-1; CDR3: CARGGRPQHF; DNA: TGTGCCCGCGGGGGACGGCCCCAGCATTTT
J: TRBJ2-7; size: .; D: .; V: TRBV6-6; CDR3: CASSYFPPGEAYEQYF; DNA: TGTGCCAGCAGTTACTTCCCCCCGGGAGAAGCCTACGAGCAGTACTTC
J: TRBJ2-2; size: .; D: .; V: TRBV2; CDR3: CASKAGSNTGELFF; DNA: TGTGCCAGCAAGGCAGGGTCGAACACCGGGGAGCTGTTTTTT
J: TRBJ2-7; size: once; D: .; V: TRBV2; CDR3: CASSDWGPGGTYEQYF; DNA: TGTGCCAGCAGTGACTGGGGGCCAGGGGGGACCTACGAGCAGTACTTC
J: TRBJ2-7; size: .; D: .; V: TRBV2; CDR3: CASSEALWGVEQYF; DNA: TGTGCCAGCAGTGAAGCGCTCTGGGGGGTCGAGCAGTACTTC
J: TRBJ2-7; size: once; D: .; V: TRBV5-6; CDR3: CASSLDRLLMVQYF; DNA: TGTGCCAGCAGCTTGGACCGCCTGCTAATGGTGCAGTACTTC
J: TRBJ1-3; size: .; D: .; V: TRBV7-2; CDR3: CASSLVVVSGNTIYF; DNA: TGTGCCAGCAGCTTAGTGGTTGTCAGTGGAAACACCATATATTTT
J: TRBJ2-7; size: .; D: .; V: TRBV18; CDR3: CASSPDRNAYEQYF; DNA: TGTGCCAGCTCACCCGACAGGAACGCCTACGAGCAGTACTTC
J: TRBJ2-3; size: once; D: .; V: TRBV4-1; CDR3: CASSQDGTTDTQYF; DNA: TGCGCCAGCAGCCAAGATGGGACTACAGATACGCAGTATTTT
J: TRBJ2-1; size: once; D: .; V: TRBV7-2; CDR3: CASSLGIGYEQFF; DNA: TGTGCCAGCAGCTTAGGCATCGGGTATGAGCAGTTCTTC
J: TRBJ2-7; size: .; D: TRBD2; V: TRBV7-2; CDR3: CASSSEGLAGSQYF; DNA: TGTGCCAGCAGCTCCGAGGGGCTAGCGGGGTCGCAGTACTTC
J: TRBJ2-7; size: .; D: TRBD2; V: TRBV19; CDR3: CASSRAGISYEQYF; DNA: TGTGCCAGTAGTCGAGCGGGAATCTCCTACGAGCAGTACTTC
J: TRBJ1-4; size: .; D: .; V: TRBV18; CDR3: CASSLQRGGGEKLFF; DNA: TGTGCCAGCTCACTACAGCGGGGAGGAGGTGAAAAACTGTTTTTT
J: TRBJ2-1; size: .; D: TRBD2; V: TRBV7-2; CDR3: CASSLSGGRYNEQFF; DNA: TGTGCCAGCAGTCTAAGCGGGGGGCGGTACAATGAGCAGTTCTTC
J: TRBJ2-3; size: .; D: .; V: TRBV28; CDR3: CASTLAPTRSTDTQYF; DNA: TGTGCCAGCACCCTAGCCCCGACTAGGAGCACAGATACGCAGTATTTT
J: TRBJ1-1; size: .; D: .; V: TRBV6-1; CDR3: CASSRTKTMNTEAFF; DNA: TGTGCCAGCAGTCGAACGAAGACTATGAACACTGAAGCTTTCTTT
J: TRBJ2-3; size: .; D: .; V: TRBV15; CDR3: CATSRDGGITSTDTQYF; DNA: TGTGCCACCAGCAGAGATGGAGGGATAACTAGCACAGATACGCAGTATTTT
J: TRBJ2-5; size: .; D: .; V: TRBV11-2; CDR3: CASSSPGIAVPLETQYF; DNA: TGTGCCAGCAGCTCTCCCGGGATAGCGGTGCCTTTAGAGACCCAGTACTTC
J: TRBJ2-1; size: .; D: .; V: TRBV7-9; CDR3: CASSLDPGHEQFF; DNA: TGTGCCAGCAGCTTAGATCCGGGTCATGAGCAGTTCTTC
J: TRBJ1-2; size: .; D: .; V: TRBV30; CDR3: CAWSLDRTYGYTF; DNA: TGTGCCTGGAGCTTAGACAGAACTTATGGCTACACCTTC
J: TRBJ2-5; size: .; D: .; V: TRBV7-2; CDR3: CASSGDWGKETQYF; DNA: TGTGCCAGCAGCGGGGACTGGGGCAAAGAGACCCAGTACTTC
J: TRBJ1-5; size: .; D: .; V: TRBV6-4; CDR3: CASSVTGFSSNQPQHF; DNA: TGTGCCAGCAGTGTCACAGGATTTTCTAGCAATCAGCCCCAGCATTTT
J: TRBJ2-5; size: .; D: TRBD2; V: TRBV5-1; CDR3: CASSLATAGGLGETQYF; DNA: TGCGCCAGCAGCTTGGCGACTGCGGGGGGCCTTGGAGAGACCCAGTACTTC
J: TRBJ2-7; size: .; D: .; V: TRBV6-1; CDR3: CAVARGGSYEQYF; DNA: TGTGCCGTCGCCCGGGGTGGGTCCTACGAGCAGTACTTC
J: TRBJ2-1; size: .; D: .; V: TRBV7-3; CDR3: CASSLTGVYNEQFF; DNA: TGTGCCAGCAGCTTGACGGGGGTTTACAATGAGCAGTTCTTC
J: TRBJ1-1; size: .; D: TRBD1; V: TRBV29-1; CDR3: CSGLRGWSEAFF; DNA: TGCAGCGGGCTCAGGGGGTGGTCTGAAGCTTTCTTT
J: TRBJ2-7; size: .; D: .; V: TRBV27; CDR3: CASRTGQSSYEQYF; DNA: TGTGCCAGCAGGACGGGACAATCCTCCTACGAGCAGTACTTC
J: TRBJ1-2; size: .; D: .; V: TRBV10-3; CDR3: CAIRNQGSNYGYTF; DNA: TGTGCCATCAGGAATCAGGGGTCGAACTATGGCTACACCTTC
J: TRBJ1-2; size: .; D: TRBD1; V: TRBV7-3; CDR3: CASSLRGGMGEGYTF; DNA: TGTGCCAGCAGCTTACGAGGGGGCATGGGGGAAGGCTACACCTTC